This T cell receptor beta chain derives from a study of neurological immune-mediated disorders. Findings and caveats of the study: No expanded-clone CDR3 amino acid sequence recurred across subjects, suggesting private TCR-beta repertoires.

The CDR3 length is 13 residues. Trimming pared 6 bases from V and 0 bases from J, leaving 8 bases between. Germline CDR1 is SGHAT and CDR2 is FQNNGV. This clonotype appeared a few times. The antigen is unknown. TCRdb processed the 5' RACE reads anew with MiXCR; each CDR3 protein has one entry. The sample carries under 45,000 distinct CDR3 sequences, about 14% recorded once. Sequencing input: CD4+ T cells from blood. The rearrangement joins TRBV11-2 to TRBJ2-5; D is possibly TRBD1 (6 bases). The sequence came from a woman aged 55-70 years with HTLV-1-associated myelopathy (HAM/TSP). CDR3 DNA sequence: TGTGCCAGCAGTCAGGGGTACCAAGAGACCCAGTACTTC. Protein product: CASSQGYQETQYF.